These 25 T cell receptor beta chains came from one sample sequenced in a study of blood T cell repertoires in COVID-19. Clones were read by immunoSEQ multiplex PCR, and TCRdb kept only the in-frame ones, dropping some. The sample carries 90,000 or so clones, around 87% recorded once. Sequencing was done on a sample of peripheral blood. These receptors were collected from a human donor in a cohort sampled during active COVID-19.

This CDR3 is CASSVSTDSSYEQYF. For the CDR3, the DNA is TGTGCCAGCAGCGTGAGCACGGACAGCTCCTACGAGCAGTACTTC. This chain joins TRBV9 and TRBJ2-7; D possibly corresponds to TRBD1 (6 bases). The ends were cut back, 2 bases at V and 0 bases at J, with 12 bases in the middle. This CDR3 region has 15 residues. Germline lookup yields CDR1 SGDLS and CDR2 YYNGEE.

This chain joins TRBV5-1 and TRBJ1-1, with D possibly TRBD1 on 5 matching bases. The germline gives CDR1 SGHRS, CDR2 YFSETQ. V dropped 6 bases and J dropped 5 bases, with 14 bases sitting between them. The CDR3 consists of 13 residues. Here the CDR3 reads CASNRQLGTEAFF. The CDR3 coding sequence is TGCGCCAGCAACCGACAGCTGGGGACTGAAGCTTTCTTT.

J is TRBJ1-2 and V is TRBV6-2 or TRBV6-3; no clear D gene. The CDR3 sequence is 14 residues long. Germline V gene data show CDR1 as MNHEY and CDR2 as SVGEGT. V gave up 0 bases and J gave up 9 bases, with 14 bases separating them. The CDR3 loop is CASSYSIDSVRYTF. In DNA form, the CDR3 reads TGTGCCAGCAGTTACTCGATCGATAGTGTGCGCTACACCTTC.

The V gene is TRBV7-3, the J gene TRBJ2-5; D might be TRBD2 (5 bases). Trimming removed 5 bases from V and 5 bases from J, with 12 bases in between. The germline gives CDR1 SGHTA, CDR2 FQGTGA. This CDR3 spans 13 amino acids. The CDR3 DNA follows: TGTGCCAGCAGCCTCCTGGTAGCGGAGACCCAGTACTTC. Translating it yields CASSLLVAETQYF.

The chain joins TRBV12-3 or TRBV12-4 to TRBJ1-2; D gene unclear. This CDR3 region has 13 residues. V gave up 4 bases and J gave up 7 bases, with 13 bases separating them. The CDR3 spells CASSSPMKRGYTF. The CDR3 region has the DNA TGTGCCAGCAGTTCCCCTATGAAGCGTGGCTACACCTTC.

This clone was detected only a few times. Mismatch with germline at one junction end may stem from a read error. The chain employs TRBV28 and TRBJ1-5, with TRBD1 as a possible D gene (5 bases). Germline V gene data show CDR1 as MDHEN and CDR2 as SYDVKM. The CDR3 has 14 residues. The CDR3 region is CASSDGGSHQPQHF. Here the CDR3 DNA reads TGTGCCAGCAGTGACGGGGGTAGCCATCAGCCCCAGCATTTT. The full variable domain, rest sourced from reference TRBV28 and TRBJ1-5, is DVKVTQSSRYLVKRTGEKVFLECVQDMDHENMFWYRQDPGLGLRLIYFSYDVKMKEKGDIPEGYSVSREKKERFSLILESASTNQTSMYLCASSDGGSHQPQHFGDGTRLSIL.

The CDR3 here is CASADNSYTEAFF. The CDR3, as DNA: TGTGCCAGCGCTGACAACTCTTACACTGAAGCTTTCTTT. The rearrangement joins TRBV25-1 to TRBJ1-1, with D uncertain. Germline CDR1 MGHDK, CDR2 SYGVNS. The CDR3 consists of 13 residues. Trimming left V 8 bases short and J 3 bases short, with 13 bases between.

The rearrangement joins TRBV3-1 (or the pseudogene TRBV3-2) to TRBJ2-1; D might be TRBD1 (5 bases). Per germline, CDR1 LGHDT and CDR2 YNNKEL (reference sequence). CDR3 length: 16 residues. V gave up 1 base and J gave up 1 base, with 11 bases separating them. The DNA for the CDR3 is TGTGCCAGCAGCCAAGGTCGCAGGGCTTCCTACAATGAGCAGTTCTTC. This translates into CASSQGRRASYNEQFF.

This clone came up a few times. The sample contains more than one DNA sequence encoding this CDR3. The V and J genes are TRBV28 and TRBJ1-5, with D uncertain. CDR3 size: 15 residues. Germline V lookup: CDR1 MDHEN, CDR2 SYDVKM. Between the trimmed V and J ends, which lost 6 bases and 0 bases, there was a span of 12 bases. This chain's CDR3 is CASSLTLYSNQPQHF. The CDR3 region has the DNA TGTGCCAGCAGCCTGACACTTTATAGCAATCAGCCCCAGCATTTT.

The CDR3 sequence is CASSLEGARYGYTF. The CDR3 region has the DNA TGTGCCAGCAGTTTAGAGGGGGCGCGTTATGGCTACACCTTC. The chain joins TRBV28 to TRBJ1-2; TRBD1 aligns across 7 bases. The V and J ends lost 2 bases and 5 bases, in that order; junction bases with no gene match: 5. The CDR3 covers 14 residues. Germline assignment: CDR1 MDHEN and CDR2 SYDVKM.

The chain links TRBV28 to TRBJ1-2; D remains unclear. The germline V and J ends were trimmed by 3 bases and 5 bases, with 10 bases remaining between them. The CDR3 extends over 13 amino acids. Germline assignment: CDR1 MDHEN and CDR2 SYDVKM. CDR3 DNA sequence: TGTGCCAGCAGTTTGAGTCTCGGTTATGGCTACACCTTC. Translated, it gives CASSLSLGYGYTF.

This rearrangement joins TRBV5-6 to TRBJ1-1, with 7 bases identical to TRBD1. This CDR3 spans 15 amino acids. The V gene end was trimmed by 6 bases and the J gene end by 2 bases; junction bases not matched to a gene: 10. Germline CDR1 and CDR2: SGHDT and YYEEEE. Here the CDR3 DNA reads TGTGCCAGCAAGACAGGGACGATATCCAACACTGAAGCTTTCTTT. This codes for CASKTGTISNTEAFF.

The chain is built from TRBV3-1 (or the pseudogene TRBV3-2) and TRBJ2-7, with 11 positions matching TRBD2. Germline V CDR1 and CDR2: LGHDT, YNNKEL (reference sequence). The CDR3 is made up of 14 amino acids. The junction had 2 bases not matched to a gene; V was cut back by 4 bases and J by 3 bases. The CDR3 DNA follows: TGTGCCAGCAGCCGACTAGCGGGGAACTACGAGCAGTACTTC. This sequence encodes CASSRLAGNYEQYF.

The chain recombines TRBV6-2 or TRBV6-3 with TRBJ1-3; D is unresolved. Trimming removed 6 bases at V and 0 bases at J, with 15 bases between. CDR3 length: 16 residues. Germline CDR1 is MNHEY and CDR2 is SVGEGT. CDR3 region: CASSPSGGSSGNTIYF. Here the CDR3 DNA reads TGTGCCAGCAGCCCTAGCGGAGGTTCCTCTGGAAACACCATATATTTT.

V and J are TRBV5-1 and TRBJ2-5; 8 bases are shared with TRBD1. V was clipped by 3 bases and J by 4 bases; unmatched bases: 8. The germline gives CDR1 SGHRS, CDR2 YFSETQ. CDR3 length: 15 residues. The CDR3 is CASSWGDRSPETQYF. For the CDR3, the DNA is TGCGCCAGCAGCTGGGGGGACAGGTCTCCAGAGACCCAGTACTTC.

The CDR3 loop reads CASSPSVYEQFF. CDR3 nucleotide sequence: TGTGCCAGCAGTCCCTCGGTCTATGAGCAGTTCTTC. This sequence joins TRBV12-3 or TRBV12-4 and TRBJ2-1; D is unclear. The CDR3 is 12 residues long. Trimming removed 5 bases from V and 8 bases from J, with 10 bases in between.

J is TRBJ1-5 and V is TRBV28; TRBD1 might be the D (6 bases). The germline V and J ends were trimmed by 5 bases and 2 bases, with 10 bases remaining between them. This CDR3 has 14 amino acids. Germline values: CDR1 MDHEN, CDR2 SYDVKM. The CDR3 loop is CASSQRTGNQPQHF. The CDR3 coding sequence is TGTGCCAGCAGTCAAAGGACAGGCAATCAGCCCCAGCATTTT.

V is TRBV12-3 or TRBV12-4 and J is TRBJ1-6, with 7 positions matching TRBD1. The length of the CDR3 is 13 residues. V was clipped by 8 bases and J by 5 bases; unmatched bases: 3. The CDR3 bases are TGTGCCAGCGAGGGACAGAATAATTCACCCCTCCACTTT. As protein: CASEGQNNSPLHF.

This clone came up once. The chain is built from TRBV7-2 and TRBJ2-1, with D uncertain. CDR3 length equals 14 residues. Germline CDR1 reads SGHTA; CDR2 reads FQGNSA. V lost 5 bases to trimming and J lost 9 bases, with 17 bases between them. Here the CDR3 reads CASSPSNYFGEQFF. As DNA, the CDR3 is TGTGCCAGCAGCCCATCTAATTATTTCGGTGAGCAGTTCTTC.

The V call is TRBV19, the J call TRBJ1-2; D not resolved. CDR3 size: 15 residues. V lost 3 bases to trimming and J lost 4 bases, with 15 bases between them. Germline CDR1 LNHDA, CDR2 SQIVND (reference sequence). The CDR3 nucleotides are TGTGCCAGTAGTATCTTCGGGAGCCTAAGCTATGGCTACACCTTC. Translation: CASSIFGSLSYGYTF.

The CDR3 spells CASSYPSGGTDTQYF. The CDR3 DNA follows: TGTGCCAGCAGTTATCCCAGTGGGGGGACAGATACGCAGTATTTT. This chain joins TRBV6-2 or TRBV6-3 and TRBJ2-3; D perhaps matches TRBD2 (6 bases). The length of the CDR3 is 15 residues. Germline-derived CDR1 and CDR2 are MNHEY and SVGEGT. V was trimmed by 3 bases and J by 3 bases, leaving 13 bases between them.

The gene calls are TRBV18 and TRBJ1-1; D is possibly TRBD1 (6 bases). Germline-derived CDR1 and CDR2 are KGHSH and LQKENI. With 1 base removed from V and 4 bases from J, the gap between germline ends came to 10 bases. The CDR3 has 14 amino acids. This CDR3 reads CASSPLGAGTEAFF. CDR3 bases: TGTGCCAGCTCACCACTGGGGGCAGGCACTGAAGCTTTCTTT.

The V gene is TRBV7-2, the J gene TRBJ2-5, with 9 bases lining up with TRBD1. J was trimmed by 4 bases and V by 8 bases; bases with no gene match: 8. Germline values: CDR1 SGHTA, CDR2 FQGNSA. The CDR3 length is 14 residues. The CDR3 DNA follows: TGTGCCAGCTCCGGGACAGGGATCCGAGAGACCCAGTACTTC. Protein product: CASSGTGIRETQYF.

V and J are TRBV25-1 and TRBJ1-2; the match to TRBD1 covers 12 bases. The ends lost 3 bases at V and 8 bases at J; junction bases unmatched: 4. In germline, CDR1 is MGHDK, CDR2 SYGVNS. The CDR3 sequence is 14 residues long. CDR3 nucleotides: TGTGCCAGCAGTGAGGGACAGGGGGCAGGAGGCTACACCTTC. It yields the protein CASSEGQGAGGYTF.

The chain carries TRBV27 and TRBJ1-6; 9 bases match TRBD1. Germline-derived CDR1 and CDR2 are MNHEY and SMNVEV (reference sequence). The J segment lost 15 bases and the V segment lost 2 bases, leaving 14 bases of the junction unmatched. The CDR3 has 16 residues. CDR3 region: CASSLPGTGPNSGLHF. CDR3 nucleotides: TGTGCCAGCAGTTTACCCGGGACAGGGCCTAATTCGGGCCTCCACTTT.